Listed below are T cell receptor beta chains from one sample, sequenced in a study of blood T cell repertoires in COVID-19. The method was immunoSEQ multiplex PCR; TCRdb's version includes in-frame clones alone and lacks a portion of them. The table has roughly 36,000 clones, about 90% seen once. Sequencing was performed on peripheral blood. The receptors originated from a man aged 50-60 years with active or convalescent COVID-19. CDR3s include the opening cysteine and the closing phenylalanine or tryptophan. D genes are given only for firm matches. Some rows have no size entry. The others give once, few or many, or a class for an expanded clone.

d_gene	abundance	j_gene	v_gene	CDR3nt	CDR3aa
-	-	TRBJ1-1	TRBV6-5	TGTGCCAGCAGAGCAGGTAGCGACACTGAAGCTTTCTTT	CASRAGSDTEAFF
TRBD1	-	TRBJ1-1	TRBV18	TGTGCCAGCTCGACCCGGGGACAGACGAACACTGAAGCTTTCTTT	CASSTRGQTNTEAFF
-	-	TRBJ1-2	TRBV29-1	TGCAGCGTTGAAGGGACAACAGGGTCAGGGTACACCTTC	CSVEGTTGSGYTF
-	-	TRBJ1-4	TRBV19	TGTGCCAGTAGCCTTTACCCTTGGGGGGGAGGTGAAAAACTGTTTTTT	CASSLYPWGGGEKLFF
-	-	TRBJ2-6	TRBV7-9	TGTGCCGGAGAGGGTTCTGGGGCCAACGTCCTGACTTTC	CAGEGSGANVLTF
-	-	TRBJ1-5	TRBV2	TGTGCCAGCAGTGAACCGGCAGGGCGGCAGCCCCAGCATTTT	CASSEPAGRQPQHF
TRBD1	-	TRBJ1-2	TRBV3-1/TRBV3-2	TGTGCCAGCAGCCAAGAGGACAGGGGAGCTCTGCTCTATGGCTACACCTTC	CASSQEDRGALLYGYTF
-	-	TRBJ2-5	TRBV27	TGTGCCAGCAGTAGGGAGTACCAAGAGACCCAGTACTTC	CASSREYQETQYF
TRBD1	-	TRBJ2-3	TRBV5-1	TGCGCCAGCAGCGTGACAGGGACCACAGATACGCAGTATTTT	CASSVTGTTDTQYF
TRBD1	-	TRBJ1-3	TRBV4-2	TGTGCCAGCAGCCAACCCCAGGGGACAGCCTCTGGAAACACCATATATTTT	CASSQPQGTASGNTIYF
TRBD1	-	TRBJ2-1	TRBV5-1	TGCGCCAGCAGCCTAATACAGGGGTCCTACAATGAGCAGTTCTTC	CASSLIQGSYNEQFF
-	-	TRBJ1-1	TRBV19	TGTGCCAGTAGTCAACCGGGGGGGACTGAAGCTTTCTTT	CASSQPGGTEAFF
-	medium-sized	TRBJ1-5	TRBV7-2	TGTGCCAGCAGCTTTGACTGGCGCAATCAGCCCCAGCATTTT	CASSFDWRNQPQHF
TRBD2	-	TRBJ2-3	TRBV5-1	TGCGCCAGCAGCCCGGGACTAGCGGGAGGGCCGGGGGATACGCAGTATTTT	CASSPGLAGGPGDTQYF
-	few	TRBJ2-5	TRBV7-9	TGTGCCAGCAACAACCAAGAGACCCAGTACTTC	CASNNQETQYF
TRBD2	-	TRBJ2-7	TRBV7-9	TGTGCCAGCAGCTTAGGGACTAGCGCCGGCTACGAGCAGTACTTC	CASSLGTSAGYEQYF
-	-	TRBJ1-1	TRBV15	TGTGCCACCAGCAGAGGAGGGTTGAACACTGAAGCTTTCTTT	CATSRGGLNTEAFF
-	-	TRBJ1-1	TRBV5-1	TGCGCCAGCAGCTTGGACCCGGGACGGATTATAGCGGACACTGAAGCTTTCTTT	CASSLDPGRIIADTEAFF
-	-	TRBJ2-1	TRBV29-1	TGCAGCGTTGAAGTCCAGAGAGGTTACAATGAGCAGTTCTTC	CSVEVQRGYNEQFF
-	-	TRBJ2-2	TRBV2	TGTGCCAGCAGTGTCCAGGGTACAAACACCGGGGAGCTGTTTTTT	CASSVQGTNTGELFF
-	-	TRBJ1-5	TRBV20-1	TGCAGTGCTAGTCGGGGTGGGGATAGCAATCAGCCCCAGCATTTT	CSASRGGDSNQPQHF
TRBD2	-	TRBJ2-2	TRBV2	TGTGCCAGCAGTGTGGGTAGCGGGTACACCGGGGAGCTGTTTTTT	CASSVGSGYTGELFF
TRBD1	-	TRBJ1-1	TRBV4-1	TGCGCCAGCAGCCAATTCGGGACAGTCCCCATGAACACTGAAGCTTTCTTT	CASSQFGTVPMNTEAFF
TRBD2	-	TRBJ2-2	TRBV7-6	TGTGCCAGCAGCGTGTCCCCTAGCGGGAGTTACGGGGAGCTGTTTTTT	CASSVSPSGSYGELFF
-	-	TRBJ2-1	TRBV2	TGTGCCACCAACAGGGTGAACTACAATGAGCAGTTCTTC	CATNRVNYNEQFF
TRBD2	-	TRBJ2-1	TRBV7-9	TGTGCCAGCAGCCCTCGACTAGCGGAAGCTCAGTTCTTC	CASSPRLAEAQFF